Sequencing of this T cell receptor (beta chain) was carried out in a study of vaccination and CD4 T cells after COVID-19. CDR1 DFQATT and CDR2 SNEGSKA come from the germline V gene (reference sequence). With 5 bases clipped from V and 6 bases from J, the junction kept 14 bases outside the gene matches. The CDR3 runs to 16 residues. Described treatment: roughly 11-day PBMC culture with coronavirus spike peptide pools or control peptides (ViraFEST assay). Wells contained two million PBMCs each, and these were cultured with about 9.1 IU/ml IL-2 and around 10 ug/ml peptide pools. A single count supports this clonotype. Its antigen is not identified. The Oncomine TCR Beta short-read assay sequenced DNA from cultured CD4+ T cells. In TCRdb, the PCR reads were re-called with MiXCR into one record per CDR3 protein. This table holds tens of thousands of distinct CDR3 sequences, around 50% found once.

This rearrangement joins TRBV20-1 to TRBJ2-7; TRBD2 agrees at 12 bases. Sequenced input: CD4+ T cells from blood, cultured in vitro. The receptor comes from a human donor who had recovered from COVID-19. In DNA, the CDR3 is TGCAGTGCTTCCCGGACTAGCGGGAATCATGGCACCGAGCAGTACTTC. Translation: CSASRTSGNHGTEQYF.